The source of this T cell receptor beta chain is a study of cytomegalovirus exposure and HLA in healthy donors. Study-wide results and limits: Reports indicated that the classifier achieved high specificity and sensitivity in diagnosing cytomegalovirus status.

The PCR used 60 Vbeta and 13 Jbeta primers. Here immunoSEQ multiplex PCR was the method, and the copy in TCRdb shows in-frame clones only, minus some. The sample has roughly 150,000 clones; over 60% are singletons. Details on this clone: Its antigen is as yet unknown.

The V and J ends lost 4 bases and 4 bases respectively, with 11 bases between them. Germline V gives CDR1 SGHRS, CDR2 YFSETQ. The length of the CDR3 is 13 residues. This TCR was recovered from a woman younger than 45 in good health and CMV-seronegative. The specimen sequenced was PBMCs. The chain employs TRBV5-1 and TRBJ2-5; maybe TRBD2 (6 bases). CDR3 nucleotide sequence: TGCGCCAGCAGCCAGGGACTGAGAGAGACCCAGTACTTC. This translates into CASSQGLRETQYF.